A selection of T cell receptor beta chains follows, all from one sample in a study of T cell repertoires in cytomegalovirus infection. Their antigens remain unidentified. In TCRdb, the reads were re-called with MiXCR into one record per CDR3 protein. The table includes 650,000 to 850,000 distinct CDR3 sequences, almost 30% detected once. This specimen consisted of cultured CD8+ T cells from PBMCs, obtained from culture after CMV antigen stimulation. These receptors were collected from a human donor in good health (CMV status not recorded). Some clones in this sample may be carry-over from other donors' samples. CDR3s include the opening cysteine and the closing phenylalanine or tryptophan. A D gene is named only where the DNA matches it firmly. Where a row states a size, it is once, few, many or the class of an expanded clone; other rows omit it.

j_gene	abundance	d_gene	v_gene	CDR3aa	CDR3nt
TRBJ1-5	few	-	TRBV19	CASSIETGNQPQHF	TGTGCCAGTAGTATAGAAACAGGCAATCAGCCCCAGCATTTT
TRBJ2-2	few	-	TRBV12-3/TRBV12-4	CASRSRGGGELFF	TGTGCCAGCAGATCACGGGGCGGAGGGGAGCTGTTTTTT
TRBJ2-3	-	TRBD1	TRBV4-1	CASSQEGQRTDTQYF	TGCGCCAGCAGCCAAGAGGGACAGCGCACAGATACGCAGTATTTT
TRBJ1-6	-	-	TRBV10-2	CASRQDASYNSPLHF	TGCGCCAGCAGACAGGACGCCTCCTATAATTCACCCCTCCACTTT
TRBJ2-1	-	TRBD1	TRBV6-8	CASSPGTGNHEQFF	TGTGCCAGCAGTCCGGGGACAGGGAATCATGAGCAGTTCTTC
TRBJ2-2	-	-	TRBV7-4	CASSSHEAANTGELFF	TGTGCCAGCAGCTCTCATGAGGCCGCGAACACCGGGGAGCTGTTTTTT
TRBJ1-6	-	-	TRBV10-3	CAISEGNNLPLHF	TGTGCCATCAGTGAAGGGAATAATTTACCCCTCCACTTT
TRBJ2-3	-	TRBD1	TRBV2	CASSEADRGEHGTQYF	TGTGCCAGCAGTGAAGCGGACAGGGGAGAGCATGGTACGCAGTATTTT
TRBJ1-1	-	TRBD1	TRBV6-5	CASSYLTGASDTEAFF	TGTGCCAGCAGTTATCTAACAGGGGCTTCGGACACTGAAGCTTTCTTT
TRBJ1-5	few	-	TRBV20-1	CSAIALFDSNQPQHF	TGCAGTGCTATAGCTTTGTTTGATAGCAATCAGCCCCAGCATTTT
TRBJ2-7	few	-	TRBV27	CASSLLGGDTSYEQYF	TGTGCCAGCAGTTTACTTGGGGGGGACACCTCCTACGAGCAGTACTTC
TRBJ2-2	-	-	TRBV11-2	CASSLDPTGELFF	TGTGCCAGCAGCTTAGATCCAACCGGGGAGCTGTTTTTT
TRBJ1-5	-	-	TRBV6-2/TRBV6-3	CASSLEMGNQPQHF	TGTGCCAGCAGCCTTGAAATGGGGAATCAGCCCCAGCATTTT
TRBJ1-2	-	-	TRBV4-1	CASSPYRGVGYGYTF	TGCGCCAGCAGCCCTTATCGCGGTGTTGGCTATGGCTACACCTTC
TRBJ2-3	-	TRBD2	TRBV6-2/TRBV6-3	CASTDGGAVYSDTQYF	TGTGCCAGCACCGACGGGGGGGCCGTATATTCAGATACGCAGTATTTT
TRBJ1-3	-	-	TRBV19	CASVGGGNTIYF	TGTGCCAGTGTTGGAGGGGGGAACACCATATATTTT
TRBJ1-2	-	-	TRBV15	CATSRDGGATPDGYTF	TGTGCCACCAGCAGAGATGGCGGAGCCACCCCTGATGGCTACACCTTC
TRBJ2-5	-	-	TRBV20-1	CSARDLWVTQETQYF	TGCAGTGCTAGAGATTTGTGGGTGACGCAAGAGACCCAGTACTTC
TRBJ2-3	few	-	TRBV6-5	CASSYTPIHTQYF	TGTGCCAGCAGTTACACCCCGATCCATACGCAGTATTTT
TRBJ2-2	many	-	TRBV12-3/TRBV12-4	CASSAPGGVELFF	TGTGCCAGCAGTGCCCCGGGCGGTGTGGAGCTGTTTTTT
TRBJ1-2	-	-	TRBV19	CASSIDPRGTTNYGYTF	TGTGCCAGTAGTATAGATCCGAGGGGGACGACTAACTATGGCTACACCTTC
TRBJ1-1	-	TRBD1	TRBV4-1	CASSQRQGHTEAFF	TGCGCCAGCAGCCAAAGACAGGGGCACACTGAAGCTTTCTTT
TRBJ1-2	-	-	TRBV4-2	CASSQESGRITNGYTF	TGTGCCAGCAGCCAAGAATCAGGGCGAATAACGAACGGCTACACCTTC
TRBJ2-1	-	-	TRBV7-9	CASRLPGKYNEQFF	TGTGCCAGCAGACTACCAGGGAAATACAATGAGCAGTTCTTC
TRBJ1-2	-	-	TRBV27	CASSLRASYGYTF	TGTGCCAGCAGTCTCCGGGCCTCCTATGGCTACACCTTC
TRBJ1-1	few	-	TRBV4-2	CASSQVGRSVTEAFF	TGTGCCAGCAGCCAAGTGGGGAGGTCGGTAACTGAAGCTTTCTTT
TRBJ2-1	-	TRBD2	TRBV5-1	CATGGGAQDNEQFF	TGCGCGACGGGCGGGGGGGCCCAAGACAATGAGCAGTTCTTC
TRBJ1-5	-	-	TRBV12-3/TRBV12-4	CASTLGWGNQPQHF	TGTGCCAGCACTTTGGGTTGGGGCAATCAGCCCCAGCATTTT
TRBJ2-1	-	-	TRBV27	CASSLRDHTYNEQFF	TGTGCCAGCAGTTTAAGGGACCATACCTACAATGAGCAGTTCTTC
TRBJ2-5	few	-	TRBV6-2/TRBV6-3	CASSPSRRLETQYF	TGTGCCAGCAGTCCGTCCAGGCGGTTGGAGACCCAGTACTTC
TRBJ1-2	-	-	TRBV7-4	CASVSAYYGYTF	TGTGCCAGCGTCTCAGCCTACTATGGCTACACCTTC
TRBJ2-3	many	TRBD2	TRBV7-6	CASSRGLAGESTDTQYF	TGTGCCAGCAGCCGGGGACTAGCGGGGGAAAGCACAGATACGCAGTATTTT
TRBJ1-1	-	-	TRBV2	CVRAGGFEAFF	TGTGTCCGAGCGGGGGGCTTTGAAGCTTTCTTT
TRBJ1-1	-	TRBD1	TRBV6-5	CASSSHRTGPNTEAFF	TGTGCCAGCAGTTCACACCGGACAGGGCCCAACACTGAAGCTTTCTTT
TRBJ2-1	few	-	TRBV2	CASLGQGRSYNEQFF	TGTGCCAGCCTGGGTCAGGGGAGGTCCTACAATGAGCAGTTCTTC
TRBJ2-1	-	TRBD1	TRBV6-6	CASTPLPGQGYEQFF	TGTGCCAGTACTCCCTTACCGGGACAGGGGTATGAGCAGTTCTTC
TRBJ2-2	few	-	TRBV28	CASSAFGLGENTGELFF	TGTGCCAGCAGTGCTTTTGGTCTGGGGGAGAACACCGGGGAGCTGTTTTTT
TRBJ2-7	few	-	TRBV7-6	CASSAEAPRHVYEQYF	TGTGCCAGCAGCGCCGAAGCACCTCGTCATGTCTACGAGCAGTACTTC
TRBJ1-1	few	TRBD1	TRBV2	CASDRGYTEAFF	TGTGCCAGTGACAGGGGATACACTGAAGCTTTCTTT
TRBJ2-1	-	TRBD1	TRBV14	CASSRTGTGGFNEQFF	TGTGCCAGCAGCCGAACCGGGACAGGGGGCTTCAATGAGCAGTTCTTC
TRBJ2-3	-	TRBD2	TRBV6-6	CASQPGGGAEDTQYF	TGTGCCAGCCAACCTGGCGGGGGGGCCGAGGATACGCAGTATTTT
TRBJ1-2	few	-	TRBV12-3/TRBV12-4	CASSLAPRTYGYTF	TGTGCCAGCAGTTTAGCGCCCAGAACCTATGGCTACACCTTC
TRBJ2-1	once	-	TRBV27	CATRDNVDNEQFF	TGTGCCACCCGGGATAACGTAGACAATGAGCAGTTCTTC
TRBJ1-5	few	-	TRBV4-1	CASSQDPGRQPQHF	TGCGCCAGCAGCCAAGATCCAGGGAGGCAGCCCCAGCATTTT
TRBJ2-2	-	-	TRBV6-2/TRBV6-3	CASSSHQTGELFF	TGTGCCAGCAGCTCTCACCAAACCGGGGAGCTGTTTTTT
TRBJ1-1	-	TRBD1	TRBV27	CASSYQGATEAFF	TGTGCCAGCAGTTACCAGGGGGCGACTGAAGCTTTCTTT
TRBJ1-5	-	-	TRBV4-1	CASSQGGISNQPQHF	TGTGCCAGCAGCCAGGGCGGAATAAGCAATCAGCCCCAGCATTTT
TRBJ2-1	many	TRBD2	TRBV7-2	CASSFSGGADEQFF	TGTGCCAGCAGTTTCAGCGGGGGGGCCGATGAGCAGTTCTTC
TRBJ2-7	-	-	TRBV12-3/TRBV12-4	CASSLGLVSYEQYF	TGTGCCAGCAGTCTGGGACTGGTCTCCTACGAGCAGTACTTC
TRBJ1-1	-	TRBD1	TRBV7-9	CASSVNTGEGTEAFF	TGTGCCAGCAGCGTAAATACAGGGGAAGGGACTGAAGCTTTCTTT
TRBJ2-1	-	-	TRBV4-1	CASSQLPGNEQFF	TGCGCCAGCAGCCAATTGCCGGGTAATGAGCAGTTCTTC